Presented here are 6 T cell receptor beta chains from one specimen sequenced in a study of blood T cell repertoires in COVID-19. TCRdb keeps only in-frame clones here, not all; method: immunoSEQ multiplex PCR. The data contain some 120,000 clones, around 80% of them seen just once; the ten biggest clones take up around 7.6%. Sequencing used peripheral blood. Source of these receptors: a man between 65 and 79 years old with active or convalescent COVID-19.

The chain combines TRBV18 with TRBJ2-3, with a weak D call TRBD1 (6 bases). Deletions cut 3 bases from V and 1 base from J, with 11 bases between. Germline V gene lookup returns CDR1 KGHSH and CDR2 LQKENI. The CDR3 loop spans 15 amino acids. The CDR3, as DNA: TGTGCCAGCTCACCGAGGGGGATGGGCACAGATACGCAGTATTTT. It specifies CASSPRGMGTDTQYF.

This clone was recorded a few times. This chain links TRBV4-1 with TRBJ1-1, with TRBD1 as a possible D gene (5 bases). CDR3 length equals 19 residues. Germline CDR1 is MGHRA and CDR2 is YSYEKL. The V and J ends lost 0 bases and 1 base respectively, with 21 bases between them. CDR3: CASSQDPYRGRHQNTEAFF. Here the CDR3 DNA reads TGCGCCAGCAGCCAAGATCCGTACCGGGGGAGACACCAGAACACTGAAGCTTTCTTT.

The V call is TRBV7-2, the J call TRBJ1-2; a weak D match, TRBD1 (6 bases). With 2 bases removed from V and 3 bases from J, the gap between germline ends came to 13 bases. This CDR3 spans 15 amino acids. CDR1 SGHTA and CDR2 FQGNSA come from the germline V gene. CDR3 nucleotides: TGTGCCAGCAGCTTAAGTCCGGGGGGCCACTATGGCTACACCTTC. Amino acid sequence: CASSLSPGGHYGYTF.

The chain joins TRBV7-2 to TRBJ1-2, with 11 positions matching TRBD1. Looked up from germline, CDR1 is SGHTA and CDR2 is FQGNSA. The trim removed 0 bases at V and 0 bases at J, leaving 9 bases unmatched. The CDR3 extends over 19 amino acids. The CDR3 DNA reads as TGTGCCAGCAGCTTAGCGCGCGGGACAGGGGGACAAGCTAACTATGGCTACACCTTC. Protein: CASSLARGTGGQANYGYTF.

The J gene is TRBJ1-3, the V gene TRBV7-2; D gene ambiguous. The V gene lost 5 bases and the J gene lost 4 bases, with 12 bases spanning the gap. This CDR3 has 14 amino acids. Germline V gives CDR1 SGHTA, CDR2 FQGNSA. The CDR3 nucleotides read TGTGCCAGCAGCGAGACTGACTTCGGAAACACCATATATTTT. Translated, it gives CASSETDFGNTIYF.

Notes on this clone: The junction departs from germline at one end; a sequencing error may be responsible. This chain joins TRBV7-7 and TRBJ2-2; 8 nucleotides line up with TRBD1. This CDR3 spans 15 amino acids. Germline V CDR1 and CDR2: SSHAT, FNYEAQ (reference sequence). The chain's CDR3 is CASSSDRVGTGELFF. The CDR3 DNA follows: TGTGCTAGCAGCTCGGACAGGGTCGGCACCGGGGAGCTGTTTTTT.